This TCR beta chain derives from a study of Graves' ophthalmopathy and Graves' hyperthyroidism. V dropped 3 bases and J dropped 1; count of bases not matched to a gene: 13. The germline V gene has CDR1 SQVTM and CDR2 ANQGSEA. CDR3 length equals 17 residues. Concerning this clonotype: Antigen unknown.

The study amplified TCR beta CDR3 regions using RNA transcripts. First-round RT-PCR employed HTBI primers, with a second-round multiplex PCR after it. One entry per CDR3 protein results from TCRdb running MiXCR on the multiplex PCR reads. The sample includes 600,000 to 700,000 distinct CDR3 sequences, roughly 41% of them seen just once. Study results and caveats: Most expanded clonotypes from thyroid (those above 0.001 frequency) were also found in blood. Prediction of ophthalmopathy progression reached around 71% sensitivity and approximately 74% specificity.

The sequence was obtained from an adult man with Graves' ophthalmopathy. The sample was peripheral blood. This chain connects TRBV29-1 to TRBJ2-5; 8 bases fit TRBD2. CDR3 region: CSVDGSGGRGAQETQYF. In DNA form, the CDR3 reads TGCAGCGTTGATGGAAGCGGAGGGCGGGGGGCCCAAGAGACCCAGTACTTC. Filled out from reference TRBV29-1 and TRBJ2-5, the complete variable domain reads SAVISQKPSRDICQRGTSLTIQCQVDSQVTMMFWYRQQPGQSLTLIATANQGSEATYESGFVIDKFPISRPNLTFSTLTVSNMSPEDSSIYLCSVDGSGGRGAQETQYFGPGTRLLVL.